These 26 T cell receptor beta chains came from one sample sequenced in a study of post-analysis software for immune sequencing data (dated by TCRdb to about 2015). Their specific antigens are unknown. Libraries were built with PCR. TCRdb shows the sequencer as Illumina HiSeq 2500. To reduce PCR and sequencing biases, unique molecular identifiers were incorporated into the TCR beta cDNA libraries. TCRdb reran the public reads through fastp at Q25 and MiXCR, keeping productive beta chains. Rows are unified per CDR3 protein, each entry keeping the most common DNA and genes. For this sample there are approximately 260,000 distinct CDR3 sequences; 36% appear just once. The top ten clonotypes cover approximately 4.6% of the sample. On the study overall, not on this receptor specifically: Patients showed significantly higher frequencies than controls for about 5 TRBV segments, among them TRBV5-6, TRBV5-1 and TRBV20-1.

The sample taken for sequencing was blood. These receptors were obtained from a girl under 18 with multiple sclerosis.

V and J are TRBV5-1 and TRBJ2-7; 7 bases agree with TRBD2. This CDR3 region has 15 residues. Looked up from germline, CDR1 is SGHRS and CDR2 is YFSETQ. The ends lost 4 bases at V and 0 bases at J; junction bases unmatched: 7. CDR3 nucleotides: TGCGCCAGCAGCCCGGGGAGACTAGCCTCCTACGAGCAGTACTTC. This sequence encodes CASSPGRLASYEQYF.

This clonotype showed up many times. The chain uses TRBV28 and TRBJ2-1, with D maybe TRBD2 (5 bases). Per germline, CDR1 MDHEN and CDR2 SYDVKM. CDR3 length equals 12 residues. V was cut by 8 bases and J by 7 bases, with 12 bases left in between. The CDR3 region is CASGSLINEQFF. DNA of the CDR3: TGTGCCAGCGGGAGTTTGATAAATGAGCAGTTCTTC.

V gene TRBV5-4 combines with J gene TRBJ2-5; 10 bases are a match to TRBD2. The junction had 3 bases not matched to a gene; V was cut back by 1 base and J by 0 bases. This CDR3 region has 16 residues. Germline CDR1 reads SGHNT; CDR2 reads YYREEE (reference sequence). Here the CDR3 DNA reads TGTGCCAGCAGCTTGACTAGCGGGGCGTACCAAGAGACCCAGTACTTC. Translating it yields CASSLTSGAYQETQYF. The variable domain in full, with the rest retrieved from reference TRBV5-4 and TRBJ2-5, is ETGVTQSPTHLIKTRGQQVTLRCSSQSGHNTVSWYQQALGQGPQFIFQYYREEENGRGNFPPRFSGLQFPNYSSELNVNALELDDSALYLCASSLTSGAYQETQYFGPGTRLLVL.

This clonotype was seen a few times. V and J are TRBV4-1 and TRBJ2-7; the D call may be TRBD1 or TRBD2 (5 bases each). The CDR3 runs 14 residues. V lost 2 bases and J lost 3, with 11 bases in between. Germline CDR1 MGHRA, CDR2 YSYEKL. The CDR3 DNA is TGCGCCAGCAGCCAACCGGGACGTTTCTACGAGCAGTACTTC. Its translation is CASSQPGRFYEQYF.

CDR3 sequence reads: CASSQTWTAQETQYF. The CDR3 DNA follows: TGTGCCAGCAGCCAGACGTGGACAGCCCAAGAGACCCAGTACTTC. The V and J genes are TRBV4-2 and TRBJ2-5, with D tentatively TRBD1 (6 bases). Germline CDR1 reads LGHNA; CDR2 reads YNFKEQ. CDR3 length: 15 amino acids. V was shortened by 3 bases and J by 1 base, with 12 bases between the two germline ends.

J is TRBJ1-4 and V is TRBV13; D gene ambiguous. Trimming took off 5 bases at V and 2 bases at J, with 3 bases between the two ends. Germline CDR1 and CDR2: PRHDT and FYEKMQ (reference sequence). CDR3 length: 12 residues. Written as DNA, the CDR3 is TGTGCCAGCAGCACCACTAATGAAAAACTGTTTTTT. It encodes CASSTTNEKLFF.

CDR3 bases: TGCGCCAGCAGGGCGGCGGTCGCGGACACCGGGGAGCTGTTTTTT. Translated: CASRAAVADTGELFF. This chain joins TRBV4-1 and TRBJ2-2; D is uncertain. This CDR3 comprises 15 residues. From germline, CDR1 is MGHRA and CDR2 YSYEKL. V dropped 6 bases and J dropped 3 bases, with 14 bases sitting between them.

This clonotype is a singleton in its sample. This may come from a read error, since a much larger clone is one base off. V and J are TRBV5-1 and TRBJ2-1; no firm D call. The J call may be in error: the DNA end matches TRBJ2-7 better. Germline V lookup: CDR1 SGHRS, CDR2 YFSETQ. The CDR3 has 15 amino acids. In nucleotides, the CDR3 is TGCGCCAGCAGCTTGGAAGGGAACCCCTACAATGAGCAGTACTTC. Protein product: CASSLEGNPYNEQYF.

There are many counts of this clonotype. The chain uses TRBV7-8 and TRBJ1-2; D is perhaps TRBD1 (6 bases). Per germline, CDR1 SGHVS and CDR2 FQNEAQ. The CDR3 runs to 12 residues. The ends were cut back, 5 bases at V and 8 bases at J, with 12 bases in the middle. The CDR3: CASSTTGWGYTF. The CDR3 region has the DNA TGTGCCAGCAGCACTACAGGGTGGGGCTACACCTTC.

The V and J genes are TRBV20-1 and TRBJ2-1; D assignment may be TRBD1 or TRBD2 (5 bases each). V was trimmed by 5 bases and J by 3 bases, leaving 14 bases between them. Germline lookup yields CDR1 DFQATT and CDR2 SNEGSKA (reference sequence). The CDR3 length is 14 residues. This CDR3 is CSAATGTIYNEQFF. Here the CDR3 DNA reads TGCAGTGCTGCCACCGGGACCATCTACAATGAGCAGTTCTTC.

Concerning this clonotype itself: This may arise from a read error, as a much more abundant clone is one base away. This chain uses TRBV7-2 with TRBJ2-3, with TRBD1 identical over 8 bases. This CDR3 is 16 amino acids long. With 5 bases clipped from V and 2 bases from J, the junction kept 9 bases outside the gene matches. The germline CDR1 and CDR2 sequences are SGHTA and FQGNSA. CDR3 nucleotide sequence: TGTGCCAGCAGCGACGCGACAGGGGCCTACACAGATACGCAGTATTTT. Translation: CASSDATGAYTDTQYF.

This chain uses TRBV13 with TRBJ2-2; 7 bases agree with TRBD1. With V trimmed by 5 bases and J by 10 bases, 4 bases remained unmatched. CDR3 length: 12 residues. The germline V gene encodes CDR1 PRHDT and CDR2 FYEKMQ (reference sequence). The CDR3 DNA reads TGTGCCAGCAGCCGAAGGGGGCAGGAGCTGTTTTTT. Protein: CASSRRGQELFF.

The chain has TRBV10-1 and TRBJ2-3; unclear D gene. This CDR3 contains 12 residues. CDR1 is WNHNN, CDR2 SYGVQD, per germline (reference sequence). The V gene lost 4 bases and the J gene lost 4 bases, with 6 bases spanning the gap. The CDR3 DNA reads TGCGCCAGCAGTGGTGCCCCAGATACGCAGTATTTT. This sequence encodes CASSGAPDTQYF.

For this clonotype: A clone one base away is much larger, so this may be a read error. This chain joins TRBV28 and TRBJ2-5; possibly TRBD2 for D (6 bases). This CDR3 spans 15 amino acids. With 11 bases removed from V and 4 bases from J, the gap between germline ends came to 23 bases. The germline CDR1 and CDR2 sequences are MDHEN and SYDVKM. CDR3 in DNA: TGTGCCGGCACCGCGGGGCTACAGCACGGAGAGACCCAGTACTTC. Its protein product is CAGTAGLQHGETQYF.

In its sample, this clonotype was seen many times. This rearrangement joins TRBV5-1 to TRBJ1-1; D ambiguous. Between the trimmed V and J ends, which lost 0 bases and 2 bases, there was a span of 8 bases. This CDR3 has 14 amino acids. Germline V lookup: CDR1 SGHRS, CDR2 YFSETQ. CDR3 in amino acids: CASSLDGLNTEAFF. DNA for the CDR3: TGCGCCAGCAGCTTGGATGGCTTAAACACTGAAGCTTTCTTT.

This clonotype was counted many times. The rearrangement joins TRBV3-1 to TRBJ2-1, with D uncertain. The CDR3 consists of 17 residues. The germline V and J ends were trimmed by 0 bases and 2 bases, with 14 bases remaining between them. Germline assignment: CDR1 LGHDT and CDR2 YNNKEL (reference sequence). CDR3 protein: CASSQETSALTYNEQFF. For the CDR3, the DNA is TGTGCCAGCAGCCAAGAGACGAGCGCGTTAACCTACAATGAGCAGTTCTTC.

This chain connects TRBV5-1 to TRBJ2-3; D is uncertain. The V end was cut by 0 bases, the J end by 2 bases, with 10 bases between. CDR1 and CDR2 from the germline V gene are SGHRS and YFSETQ. This CDR3 spans 15 amino acids. The CDR3 loop is CASSLDTTATDTQYF. In DNA form, the CDR3 reads TGCGCCAGCAGCTTGGATACGACCGCCACAGATACGCAGTATTTT. Using reference TRBV5-1 and TRBJ2-3 for the parts outside the CDR3, the full variable domain is KAGVTQTPRYLIKTRGQQVTLSCSPISGHRSVSWYQQTPGQGLQFLFEYFSETQRNKGNFPGRFSGRQFSNSRSEMNVSTLELGDSALYLCASSLDTTATDTQYFGPGTRLTVL.

To note about this clonotype: A much larger clone lies a single base off, so this may be a read error. CDR3 in amino acids: CSASRGNNEQYF. The CDR3 nucleotides read TGCAGTGCTAGCCGAGGGAATAATGAGCAGTACTTC. The V call is TRBV20-1, the J call TRBJ2-5; D is possibly TRBD2 (5 bases). The CDR3 sequence is 12 residues long. Trimming took 3 bases from V and 11 from J, leaving 16 bases between them. Germline V gene data show CDR1 as DFQATT and CDR2 as SNEGSKA (reference sequence).

This clonotype was detected many times. The chain employs TRBV7-2 and TRBJ2-3; weak D call: TRBD2 (7 bases). Germline V gene sequence: CDR1 SGHTA, CDR2 FQGNSA. The CDR3 totals 16 residues. Trimming removed 5 bases from V and 1 base from J, with 16 bases in between. The CDR3 protein is CASSPRLGGGTDTQYF. Written as DNA, the CDR3 is TGTGCCAGCAGCCCTCGACTAGGGGGGGGCACAGATACGCAGTATTTT. The variable domain in full, completed from reference TRBV7-2 and TRBJ2-3, reads GAGVSQSPSNKVTEKGKDVELRCDPISGHTALYWYRQSLGQGLEFLIYFQGNSAPDKSGLPSDRFSAERTGGSVSTLTIQRTQQEDSAVYLCASSPRLGGGTDTQYFGPGTRLTVL.

There are many counts of this clonotype. This rearrangement joins TRBV4-1 to TRBJ2-5, with 8 bases that match TRBD1. V lost 6 bases, J lost 3 bases, and 9 bases stayed unmatched. This CDR3 spans 15 amino acids. The germline gives CDR1 MGHRA, CDR2 YSYEKL. The CDR3 DNA follows: TGCGCCAGCAGACGACCGGGACAGGCAGAAGAGACCCAGTACTTC. Protein product: CASRRPGQAEETQYF.

Here the CDR3 reads CASSPTAGRVDQTQYF. The CDR3 DNA follows: TGTGCCAGCAGCCCAACGGCTGGGCGGGTTGACCAGACCCAGTACTTC. The rearrangement links TRBV6-5 to TRBJ2-7, with D perhaps matching TRBD2 (5 bases). The J call may be wrong; the DNA end is better matched by TRBJ2-5. The CDR3 is made up of 16 amino acids. Germline lookup yields CDR1 MNHEY and CDR2 SVGAGI.

In this sample, this clonotype turned up many times. J is TRBJ2-5 and V is TRBV7-2; TRBD1 might be the D (6 bases). Trimming removed 2 bases from V and 5 bases from J, with 9 bases in between. The CDR3 totals 13 residues. The germline CDR1 and CDR2 sequences are SGHTA and FQGNSA. The CDR3 loop reads CASSLMGAETQYF. The CDR3 DNA reads as TGTGCCAGCAGCTTAATGGGGGCGGAGACCCAGTACTTC.

This clonotype was seen only a few times. The rearrangement uses TRBV18 and TRBJ2-1; D is uncertain. The CDR3 is 17 amino acids. Per the germline V gene, CDR1 is KGHSH and CDR2 is LQKENI. Trimming shortened V by 1 base and J by 0 bases, and 13 bases separated the two germline ends. CDR3 sequence: CASSPQGSGPSYNEQFF. The DNA of the CDR3 is TGTGCCAGCTCACCACAGGGATCAGGTCCCTCCTACAATGAGCAGTTCTTC.

The chain couples TRBV27 to TRBJ1-1; no reliable D call. V dropped 6 bases and J dropped 5 bases, with 13 bases sitting between them. The CDR3 is 13 residues long. Germline CDR1 and CDR2: MNHEY and SMNVEV (reference sequence). CDR3 bases: TGTGCCAGCAGACGGGTTGCCGGGACTGAAGCTTTCTTT. Protein product: CASRRVAGTEAFF.

This clonotype was recorded only once. The chain combines TRBV5-1 with TRBJ2-1; 7 nucleotides align to TRBD2. The J call is uncertain, as TRBJ2-7 better fits the DNA end. CDR1 and CDR2 (germline): SGHRS, YFSETQ. The CDR3 covers 14 residues. The DNA for the CDR3 is TGCGCCAGCAGCGTCGGGGGGAACGTTCTCGAGCAGTACTTC. It is translated as CASSVGGNVLEQYF.

The rearrangement uses TRBV20-1 and TRBJ1-2; D ambiguous. Germline values: CDR1 DFQATT, CDR2 SNEGSKA (reference sequence). The CDR3 runs to 14 residues. The germline V and J ends were trimmed by 5 bases and 0 bases, with 13 bases remaining between them. The CDR3 spells CSAERWRTNYGYTF. The CDR3 DNA sequence: TGCAGTGCTGAGAGGTGGAGGACTAACTATGGCTACACCTTC.